The 18 T cell receptor beta chains presented below share a single source sample, sequenced in a study of CD8 T cells in ankylosing spondylitis. One entry per CDR3 protein, called by TCRdb with MiXCR from the 5' RACE reads. Altogether 250,000 to 300,000 distinct CDR3 sequences are present, 18% being singletons, with the ten largest covering under 40%. Material for sequencing was blood, either unsorted or a sorted T cell fraction (not recorded which). The receptor source for this set is a male donor with ankylosing spondylitis or in good health (not recorded which).

The chain recombines TRBV6-5 with TRBJ2-7; 7 positions agree with TRBD2. V gave up 0 bases and J gave up 5 bases; unmatched junction bases: 13. Germline CDR1 and CDR2: MNHEY and SVGAGI. The CDR3 has 17 residues. The CDR3 region is CASSYSISDGRRHEQYF. The CDR3 DNA is TGTGCCAGCAGTTACTCGATTTCGGACGGGAGGAGGCACGAGCAGTACTTC.

This clonotype was counted ten times or more. The chain is built from TRBV20-1 and TRBJ2-7; D is unclear. This CDR3 has 13 residues. V was clipped by 5 bases and J by 0 bases, with 11 bases between them. The germline CDR1 and CDR2 sequences are DFQATT and SNEGSKA (reference sequence). CDR3 in amino acids: CSAPDSLSYEQYF. In DNA form, the CDR3 reads TGCAGTGCTCCTGACTCGCTCTCCTACGAGCAGTACTTC.

This clonotype has only a few counts. The chain combines TRBV4-3 with TRBJ2-2; TRBD2 matches 12 bases. The CDR3 extends over 18 amino acids. The trim removed 1 base at V and 7 bases at J, leaving 10 bases unmatched. Germline-derived CDR1 and CDR2 are LGHNA and YSLEER. This CDR3 reads CASSQVGGLAGPGGELFF. CDR3 coding DNA: TGCGCCAGCAGCCAAGTGGGCGGACTAGCGGGACCTGGCGGGGAGCTGTTTTTT.

This clonotype was observed at least ten times. This chain connects TRBV11-2 to TRBJ2-1; D unresolved. This CDR3 has 15 residues. With 1 base removed from V and 2 bases from J, the gap between germline ends came to 9 bases. Germline CDR1 reads SGHAT; CDR2 reads FQNNGV. CDR3 region: CASSLAASAYNEQFF. The DNA of the CDR3 is TGTGCCAGCAGCTTAGCTGCTAGTGCCTACAATGAGCAGTTCTTC.

The gene calls are TRBV14 and TRBJ2-1, with 9 positions matching TRBD2. CDR1 SGHDN and CDR2 FVKESK come from the germline V gene. The length of the CDR3 is 17 residues. J was trimmed by 0 bases and V by 3 bases; bases with no gene match: 6. The CDR3 sequence: CASSHPGLASSYNEQFF. The CDR3 DNA follows: TGTGCCAGCAGCCACCCGGGACTAGCCAGCTCCTACAATGAGCAGTTCTTC.

This clonotype was detected many times. The rearrangement joins TRBV27 to TRBJ2-2, with 14 bases fitting TRBD2. Germline V gene sequence: CDR1 MNHEY, CDR2 SMNVEV (reference sequence). After removal of 4 bases from V and 7 bases from J, the junction contained 8 bases not matched to a gene. The CDR3 runs to 17 residues. DNA for the CDR3: TGTGCCAGCAGTTCCCCCGGACTAGCGGGAGGTGGCGGGGAGCTGTTTTTT. This translates into CASSSPGLAGGGGELFF.

J is TRBJ2-6 and V is TRBV29-1; D unclear. This CDR3 region has 11 residues. Trimming shortened V by 4 bases and J by 2 bases, and 0 bases separated the two germline ends. Germline V gives CDR1 SQVTM, CDR2 ANQGSEA. As DNA, the CDR3 is TGCAGCGTTGCTGGGGCCAACGTCCTGACTTTC. Its translation is CSVAGANVLTF.

Ten or more counts support this clonotype. This chain uses TRBV4-3 with TRBJ2-1; TRBD2 matches 11 bases. V was clipped by 1 base and J by 8 bases; unmatched bases: 7. Germline V CDR1 and CDR2: LGHNA, YSLEER. The CDR3 is made up of 16 amino acids. The CDR3 sequence: CASSQGELAGADEQFF. The CDR3, as DNA: TGCGCCAGCAGCCAAGGGGAACTAGCGGGAGCCGATGAGCAGTTCTTC.

There are a few counts of this clonotype. The chain is built from TRBV27 and TRBJ1-6; TRBD1 agrees at 8 bases. Per the germline V gene, CDR1 is MNHEY and CDR2 is SMNVEV (reference sequence). The ends lost 5 bases at V and 4 bases at J; junction bases unmatched: 4. The CDR3 covers 15 residues. The CDR3 loop is CASSPWTGYNSPLHF. The CDR3 bases are TGTGCCAGCAGTCCATGGACAGGGTATAATTCACCCCTCCACTTT.

This clonotype came up a few times. The CDR3 loop reads CASSVGQGMGETQYF. The CDR3 DNA sequence: TGTGCCAGCAGCGTGGGACAGGGGATGGGAGAGACCCAGTACTTC. This chain connects TRBV11-2 to TRBJ2-5, with 10 positions matching TRBD1. Trimming cost V 5 bases and J 4 bases; bases outside gene matches: 7. The CDR3 contains 15 residues. Germline V lookup: CDR1 SGHAT, CDR2 FQNNGV. Looking up the rest from reference TRBV11-2 and TRBJ2-5 gives the full variable domain: EAGVAQSPRYKIIEKRQSVAFWCNPISGHATLYWYQQILGQGPKLLIQFQNNGVVDDSQLPKDRFSAERLKGVDSTLKIQPAKLEDSAVYLCASSVGQGMGETQYFGPGTRLLVL.

The chain links TRBV5-2 to TRBJ2-1; TRBD2 is the table's D call, not checked against the DNA. TRBV5-2 is deemed a pseudogene. The CDR3 is 17 amino acids. CDR3 DNA: TGTGCCATGGGCCCCGGGGCGGGAGGGCCATCCTACAATGAGCAGTTCTTC. Translated: CAMGPGAGGPSYNEQFF.

The gene calls are TRBV11-2 and TRBJ2-1, with 9 bases identical to TRBD1. V lost 5 bases, J lost 9 bases, and 5 bases stayed unmatched. Germline-derived CDR1 and CDR2 are SGHAT and FQNNGV. The CDR3 runs 13 residues. For the CDR3, the DNA is TGTGCCAGCAGCCTGGGACAGGGTACTGAGCAGTTCTTC. It is translated as CASSLGQGTEQFF. Together with reference TRBV11-2 and TRBJ2-1, the CDR3 gives the full variable domain: EAGVAQSPRYKIIEKRQSVAFWCNPISGHATLYWYQQILGQGPKLLIQFQNNGVVDDSQLPKDRFSAERLKGVDSTLKIQPAKLEDSAVYLCASSLGQGTEQFFGPGTRLTVL.

V usage is TRBV6-1 and J usage is TRBJ2-3; 7 bases line up with TRBD1. This CDR3 is built from 15 residues. Unmatched junction bases numbered 5, after V lost 3 bases and J lost 2 bases. Germline V gives CDR1 MNHNS, CDR2 SASEGT. CDR3 residues: CASSDTGVITDTQYF. DNA of the CDR3: TGTGCCAGCAGTGATACAGGGGTGATCACAGATACGCAGTATTTT.

The chain couples TRBV27 to TRBJ2-7; 11 bases match TRBD1. The CDR3 totals 14 residues. Germline V lookup: CDR1 MNHEY, CDR2 SMNVEV (reference sequence). V dropped 4 bases and J dropped 5; count of bases not matched to a gene: 4. DNA of the CDR3: TGTGCCAGCAGTTCCCGGACAGGGGGCCACGAGCAGTACTTC. It encodes CASSSRTGGHEQYF.

The CDR3 is CASSTAGEQYF. DNA for the CDR3: TGTGCCAGCAGTACCGCCGGCGAGCAGTACTTC. The genes are TRBV27 and TRBJ2-7; D uncertain. The CDR3 spans 11 residues. Germline V gene lookup returns CDR1 MNHEY and CDR2 SMNVEV (reference sequence). The germline V and J ends were trimmed by 5 bases and 6 bases, with 8 bases remaining between them.

This clonotype has a handful of counts. V and J are TRBV18 and TRBJ2-1; D is uncertain. The CDR3 runs to 16 residues. CDR1 and CDR2 from the germline V gene are KGHSH and LQKENI. V gave up 3 bases and J gave up 0 bases, with 12 bases separating them. The CDR3, as DNA: TGTGCCAGCTCACCTGTTCCTTCTAGCTCCTACAATGAGCAGTTCTTC. Protein product: CASSPVPSSSYNEQFF.

This clonotype was seen many times. The CDR3 here is CASSYPGSDTGELFF. CDR3 bases: TGTGCCAGCAGTTACCCGGGATCGGACACCGGGGAGCTGTTTTTT. The rearrangement links TRBV6-2 or TRBV6-3 to TRBJ2-2, with D possibly being TRBD2 (5 bases). The germline CDR1 and CDR2 sequences are MNHEY and SVGEGT. V was shortened by 2 bases and J by 3 bases, with 10 bases between the two germline ends. This CDR3 has 15 amino acids.

The V gene is TRBV7-3, the J gene TRBJ2-3; 13 bases align to TRBD2. The CDR3 sequence is 16 residues long. V was pared by 5 bases and J by 3 bases, with 5 bases of the junction left unmatched. Germline loops: CDR1 SGHTA, CDR2 FQGTGA. The DNA for the CDR3 is TGTGCCAGCAGCGTCACTAGCGGGAGGGTAACAGATACGCAGTATTTT. Amino acid sequence: CASSVTSGRVTDTQYF. Drawing the rest from reference TRBV7-3 and TRBJ2-3, the complete variable domain is GAGVSQTPSNKVTEKGKYVELRCDPISGHTALYWYRQSLGQGPEFLIYFQGTGAADDSGLPNDRFFAVRPEGSVSTLKIQRTERGDSAVYLCASSVTSGRVTDTQYFGPGTRLTVL.